This T cell receptor (beta chain) was identified during a study of T cell responses to AZD1222 COVID-19 vaccine. Measured with immunoSEQ multiplex PCR; TCRdb has only the in-frame clones, and not every one. The sample includes 60,000 to 80,000 clones, roughly 89% seen only once; the top ten take approximately 5%. This clone was counted between two and nine times. Its antigen remains unknown. Regarding the study as a whole: The donor cohort was predominantly white British with a female majority, and clonal diversity may have been underestimated.

The V end was cut by 5 bases, the J end by 5 bases, with 18 bases between. CDR1 is SEHNR and CDR2 is FQNEAQ in the germline V gene (reference sequence). CDR3 length: 15 residues. The chain carries TRBV7-9 and TRBJ1-1, with D perhaps TRBD1 (5 bases). The sequence derives from an adult in good health. The sequencing used peripheral blood, collected on day 0 of AZD1222 vaccination. The CDR3 sequence is CASSLDQGARTEAFF. CDR3 DNA: TGTGCCAGCAGCCTAGATCAAGGGGCACGGACTGAAGCTTTCTTT.